This T cell receptor (beta chain) was sequenced for a study of T cell changes during pregnancy in multiple sclerosis (dated by TCRdb to about 2019). Regarding the study in general: The study examined how the T cell repertoire changed over the course of pregnancy in women with multiple sclerosis.

Concerning this clone itself: Its antigen is not yet known. The record has no base qualities; no much larger clone is one base away.

Library prep was done by the immunoSEQ multiplex PCR assay. TCRdb holds this immuneACCESS table with in-frame rearrangements only. Some clones are missing; in checked studies, unresolved V genes explain under half, and the rest has no known cause. In all, the sample holds fewer than 60,000 clones, and approximately 90% of those were seen once. Around 3.5% of the sample goes to the ten largest clones. The specimen was peripheral blood, collected after pregnancy. The clonotype originates from a female donor in good health, enrolled as a control in a pregnancy study.

The CDR3: CASSQAYSAYQETQYF. The DNA is TGCGCCAGCAGCCAAGCCTATTCCGCTTACCAAGAGACCCAGTACTTC. The chain was built from TRBV4-1 and TRBJ2-5, with the identity of the D gene unclear. The CDR3 contains 16 residues, cysteine and phenylalanine counted. Kept here is only the CDR3 DNA, which spans 48 bases and is read in frame from base 1. Cut back by 1 base and 0 bases, the V and J ends lie 12 bases apart. Taken from the germline V gene, the CDR1 and CDR2 loops are MGHRA and YSYEKL.